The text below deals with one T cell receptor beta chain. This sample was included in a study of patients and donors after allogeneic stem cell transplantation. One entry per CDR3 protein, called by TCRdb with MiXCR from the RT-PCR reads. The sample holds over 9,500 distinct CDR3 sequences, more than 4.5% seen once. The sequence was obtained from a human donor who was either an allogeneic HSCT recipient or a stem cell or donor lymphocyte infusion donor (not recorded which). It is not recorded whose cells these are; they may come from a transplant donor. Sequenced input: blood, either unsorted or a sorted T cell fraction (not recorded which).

In DNA, the CDR3 is TGTGCCAGTAGTTCGAGCAGTCGAGGTGCCGGGGAGCTGTTTTTT. Its protein is CASSSSSRGAGELFF. The chain recombines TRBV19 with TRBJ2-2; D remains ambiguous. The CDR3 totals 15 residues. Germline V lookup: CDR1 LNHDA, CDR2 SQIVND (reference sequence). Trimming removed 5 bases from V and 6 bases from J, with 16 bases in between. Together with reference TRBV19 and TRBJ2-2, the CDR3 gives the full variable domain: DGGITQSPKYLFRKEGQNVTLSCEQNLNHDAMYWYRQDPGQGLRLIYYSQIVNDFQKGDIAEGYSVSREKKESFPLTVTSAQKNPTAFYLCASSSSSRGAGELFFGEGSRLTVL.